This T cell receptor (beta chain) was found in a study of CD8 T cells in Susac syndrome. The RNA, roughly 0.45 to 1 ug, was put through reverse transcription using random hexamers. TCR beta CDR3 was amplified by immunoSEQ multiplex PCR. This amplification extended across 54 Vbeta and 13 Jbeta segments. MiXCR, applied by TCRdb to the immunoSEQ multiplex PCR reads, yields one record per CDR3 protein. This table holds about 200,000 distinct CDR3 sequences, roughly 94% found once. The V gene's germline CDR1 is DFQATT and CDR2 SNEGSKA (reference sequence). This CDR3 has 17 residues. V shed 3 bases and J 4 bases; nucleotides not matched to a gene: 9.

Sequencing was done on a sample of CD4+ T cells from PBMCs. The TCR was taken from a human donor in good health. J is TRBJ2-2 and V is TRBV20-1; 12 bases line up with TRBD2. The CDR3 coding sequence is TGCAGTGCTAGGGAAAACACGGGACTAGCGGGCACCGGGGAGCTGTTTTTT. This encodes CSARENTGLAGTGELFF.